The 21 T cell receptor beta chains given below trace back to one sample, sequenced in a study of T cell responses to AZD1222 COVID-19 vaccine. The protocol was immunoSEQ multiplex PCR, while the TCRdb copy is restricted to in-frame clones and leaves out a portion. The sample holds about 140,000 clones, roughly 92% seen once. Sequences were derived from peripheral blood, sampled on day 0 of AZD1222 vaccination. The receptor source for this set is an adult in good health.

The rearrangement links TRBV12-3 or TRBV12-4 to TRBJ1-2, with D possibly TRBD1 on 6 matching bases. The V end lost 5 bases, the J end lost 3 bases, and 10 bases lay between the germline ends. This CDR3 comprises 13 residues. The CDR3 protein is CASSARGHYGYTF. The CDR3 bases are TGTGCCAGCAGTGCCAGGGGACACTATGGCTACACCTTC.

This chain links TRBV7-8 with TRBJ2-1; TRBD2 aligns across 11 bases. Germline V gene lookup returns CDR1 SGHVS and CDR2 FQNEAQ. J lost 4 bases, V lost 1 base, and 6 bases had no gene match. This CDR3 has 17 amino acids. CDR3 region: CASSLGSTSGSYNEQFF. CDR3 nucleotide sequence: TGTGCCAGCAGCTTAGGGTCTACTAGCGGGAGTTACAATGAGCAGTTCTTC.

V and J are TRBV10-1 and TRBJ1-5, with D unresolved. The V end was cut by 4 bases, the J end by 0 bases, with 7 bases between. The CDR3 sequence is 14 residues long. Germline V lookup: CDR1 WNHNN, CDR2 SYGVQD (reference sequence). The CDR3, as DNA: TGCGCCAGCAGTGCGGGGAATAGCAATCAGCCCCAGCATTTT. Translated, it gives CASSAGNSNQPQHF.

V gene TRBV3-1 (or the pseudogene TRBV3-2) combines with J gene TRBJ1-5, with no clear D. The CDR3 has 14 amino acids. Trimming took off 1 base at V and 5 bases at J, with 9 bases between the two ends. Germline V gene lookup returns CDR1 LGHDT and CDR2 YNNKEL (reference sequence). The CDR3 nucleotides are TGTGCCAGCAGCCAAGCCCACGGCGATCAGCCCCAGCATTTT. It encodes CASSQAHGDQPQHF.

The rearrangement links TRBV5-4 to TRBJ2-1, with D perhaps matching TRBD1 (6 bases). The CDR3 totals 14 residues. Germline V gives CDR1 SGHNT, CDR2 YYREEE (reference sequence). The V and J ends lost 2 bases and 7 bases respectively, with 13 bases between them. CDR3 amino acids: CASSLDRRINEQFF. The DNA for the CDR3 is TGTGCCAGCAGCTTAGACAGGAGAATTAATGAGCAGTTCTTC.

The chain couples TRBV3-1 (or the pseudogene TRBV3-2) to TRBJ2-1, with 9 bases that match TRBD1. The CDR3 extends over 15 amino acids. Losses at the gene ends were 4 bases for V and 5 bases for J; bases not matched to a gene: 6. Germline V gives CDR1 LGHDT, CDR2 YNNKEL (reference sequence). The CDR3 DNA reads as TGTGCCAGCAGCCTACAGGGGGCTGGTGACAATGAGCAGTTCTTC. Translation: CASSLQGAGDNEQFF.

The chain is built from TRBV11-1 and TRBJ2-2; no clear D gene. The V end was cut by 0 bases, the J end by 0 bases, with 11 bases between. Germline lookup yields CDR1 SGHAT and CDR2 FQDESV (reference sequence). This CDR3 is built from 17 residues. The CDR3 spells CASSLALVGANTGELFF. The CDR3 nucleotides read TGTGCCAGCAGCTTAGCGCTTGTAGGAGCGAACACCGGGGAGCTGTTTTTT.

This clone showed up just a few times. The chain has TRBV7-9 and TRBJ1-2; no clear D. This CDR3 is built from 14 residues. Germline V gene data show CDR1 as SEHNR and CDR2 as FQNEAQ (reference sequence). V lost 1 base, J lost 4 bases, and 10 bases lay in between. The CDR3: CASSLEEGLYGYTF. CDR3 DNA sequence: TGTGCCAGCAGCTTAGAAGAAGGGCTCTATGGCTACACCTTC.

The J gene is TRBJ2-2, the V gene TRBV10-2; no definite D call. The CDR3 sequence is 12 residues long. Trimming left V 1 base short and J 7 bases short, with 4 bases between. The V gene's germline CDR1 is WSHSY and CDR2 SAAADI. The CDR3 DNA reads TGCGCCAGCAGTGAGTACGGCGGGGAGCTGTTTTTT. Translating it yields CASSEYGGELFF.

This chain links TRBV24-1 with TRBJ1-4, with D maybe TRBD1 (5 bases). The CDR3 has 12 amino acids. Germline loops: CDR1 KGHDR, CDR2 SFDVKD. Trimming removed 5 bases at V and 8 bases at J, with 8 bases between. The CDR3 protein is CATSAGHEKLFF. CDR3 bases: TGTGCCACCAGTGCCGGACACGAAAAACTGTTTTTT.

This chain connects TRBV6-5 to TRBJ2-1; 7 bases are a match to TRBD2. Germline lookup yields CDR1 MNHEY and CDR2 SVGAGI. CDR3 length: 14 amino acids. With 7 bases clipped from V and 2 bases from J, the junction kept 5 bases outside the gene matches. The CDR3, as DNA: TGTGCCAGCACCCCCGGGGGGACCTACAATGAGCAGTTCTTC. Its protein is CASTPGGTYNEQFF.

The chain links TRBV5-1 to TRBJ2-7; D may be TRBD1 or TRBD2 (5 bases each). V was clipped by 0 bases and J by 0 bases, with 16 bases between them. Germline loops: CDR1 SGHRS, CDR2 YFSETQ. The CDR3 length is 17 residues. In DNA form, the CDR3 reads TGCGCCAGCAGCTTGGCCCCGGTCGGGACGGACTCCTACGAGCAGTACTTC. The encoded protein is CASSLAPVGTDSYEQYF.

The V and J genes are TRBV7-2 and TRBJ2-3; D gene uncertain. Looked up from germline, CDR1 is SGHTA and CDR2 is FQGNSA. This CDR3 has 15 amino acids. The germline V and J ends were trimmed by 2 bases and 6 bases, with 15 bases remaining between them. The CDR3, as DNA: TGTGCCAGCAGCTTATATGGGCAGTCCCGGGATACGCAGTATTTT. Its protein is CASSLYGQSRDTQYF.

The chain uses TRBV6-5 and TRBJ2-1; 7 bases match TRBD1. The CDR3 extends over 13 amino acids. Germline-derived CDR1 and CDR2 are MNHEY and SVGAGI. Losses at the gene ends were 7 bases for V and 4 bases for J; bases not matched to a gene: 4. This chain's CDR3 is CASTRTGYNEQFF. For the CDR3, the DNA is TGTGCCAGCACTAGGACAGGTTACAATGAGCAGTTCTTC.

The V gene is TRBV28, the J gene TRBJ1-2, with unresolved D. V lost 6 bases and J lost 0, with 11 bases in between. The CDR3 has 14 amino acids. Per the germline V gene, CDR1 is MDHEN and CDR2 is SYDVKM. The CDR3 protein is CASSPGSANYGYTF. Written as DNA, the CDR3 is TGTGCCAGCAGCCCGGGGTCAGCTAACTATGGCTACACCTTC.

Written as DNA, the CDR3 is TGTGCCAGCAGTGAACGTGGACTACCCGTCTACGAGCAGTACTTC. This codes for CASSERGLPVYEQYF. This chain uses TRBV6-1 with TRBJ2-7, with a possible D match to TRBD2 (6 bases). Trimming took 2 bases from V and 3 from J, leaving 14 bases between them. Germline assignment: CDR1 MNHNS and CDR2 SASEGT. The CDR3 sequence is 15 residues long.

V and J are TRBV9 and TRBJ2-2; 11 bases match TRBD2. V lost 2 bases and J lost 3; bases outside the gene matches: 3. The germline gives CDR1 SGDLS, CDR2 YYNGEE. The CDR3 is 16 amino acids. In DNA, the CDR3 is TGTGCCAGCAGCGTGGGACTAGCGGAGTACACCGGGGAGCTGTTTTTT. As protein: CASSVGLAEYTGELFF.

This sequence joins TRBV5-1 and TRBJ1-2, with 7 bases matching TRBD1. This CDR3 contains 14 residues. Germline-derived CDR1 and CDR2 are SGHRS and YFSETQ. The trim removed 4 bases at V and 7 bases at J, leaving 10 bases unmatched. The chain's CDR3 is CASSPGTVGGGYTF. The DNA of the CDR3 is TGCGCCAGCAGCCCCGGGACAGTTGGCGGTGGCTACACCTTC. Together with reference TRBV5-1 and TRBJ1-2, the CDR3 gives the full variable domain: KAGVTQTPRYLIKTRGQQVTLSCSPISGHRSVSWYQQTPGQGLQFLFEYFSETQRNKGNFPGRFSGRQFSNSRSEMNVSTLELGDSALYLCASSPGTVGGGYTFGSGTRLTVV.

The rearrangement uses TRBV5-1 and TRBJ2-5; D unresolved. Trimming left V 5 bases short and J 13 bases short, with 21 bases between. Germline V gives CDR1 SGHRS, CDR2 YFSETQ. The CDR3 contains 13 residues. CDR3 nucleotide sequence: TGCGCCAGCAGACGTGAGGAAGCGAGGCTTCTGTACTTC. Translating it yields CASRREEARLLYF. Together with reference TRBV5-1 and TRBJ2-5, the CDR3 gives the full variable domain: KAGVTQTPRYLIKTRGQQVTLSCSPISGHRSVSWYQQTPGQGLQFLFEYFSETQRNKGNFPGRFSGRQFSNSRSEMNVSTLELGDSALYLCASRREEARLLYFGPGTRLLVL.

The chain couples TRBV28 to TRBJ1-5; no firm D call. This CDR3 is built from 15 residues. Germline V gene sequence: CDR1 MDHEN, CDR2 SYDVKM. The V and J ends lost 3 bases and 0 bases respectively, with 9 bases between them. CDR3 loop: CASSFLRYSNQPQHF. The CDR3 DNA is TGTGCCAGCAGTTTTCTGCGGTATAGCAATCAGCCCCAGCATTTT.

V usage is TRBV7-9 and J usage is TRBJ1-1; D uncertain. The CDR3 is 12 residues long. Germline V gene sequence: CDR1 SEHNR, CDR2 FQNEAQ (reference sequence). V was shortened by 3 bases and J by 7 bases, with 9 bases between the two germline ends. The CDR3 DNA sequence: TGTGCCAGCAGCTTGCGGAGGAATGAAGCTTTCTTT. As protein: CASSLRRNEAFF.